This T cell receptor (beta chain) was sequenced for a study of blood T cell repertoires in COVID-19. Study summary: Sites across the United States, Italy and Spain contributed samples from acute and convalescent COVID-19. The analysed material was cDNA or gDNA that came from T cells, B-cell-depleted T cells, or PBMCs.

This CDR3 is 16 amino acids long. J lost 1 base, V lost 8 bases, and 12 bases had no gene match. In germline, CDR1 is LGHDT, CDR2 YNNKEL (reference sequence). Methods used by the authors: Reference gene primer amplification gave nucleated cell count estimates. Clones were read by immunoSEQ multiplex PCR, and TCRdb kept only the in-frame ones, dropping some. From that table come the V and J calls and clone size; the DNA was used to work out D and trimming. The sample has about 150,000 clones; around 75% are singletons. The J gene is TRBJ2-5, the V gene TRBV3-1 (or the pseudogene TRBV3-2); 8 nucleotides agree with TRBD2. The origin of this receptor is a woman over 75 with acute or convalescent COVID-19. The sequencing sample was made of peripheral blood. The CDR3 protein is CASYLSGSGAQETQYF. The DNA of the CDR3 is TGTGCCAGCTACCTATCGGGTAGCGGGGCCCAAGAGACCCAGTACTTC.